Listed below are T cell receptor beta chains from one sample, sequenced in a study of T cells in tumors after PD-1 blockade. Clones were read by immunoSEQ multiplex PCR, and TCRdb kept only the in-frame ones, dropping some. Of 45,000 to 60,000 clones listed, 70% to 85% were seen once; the top ten hold 8.7%. Sequences were derived from PBMCs, sampled before anti-PD-1 therapy. The receptors derive from a human donor with advanced basal cell or squamous cell carcinoma (not recorded which). The CDR3 runs from the conserved cysteine through the conserved F or W. A D gene is named only where the DNA matches it firmly. A clone size is listed for some rows: how often the clone was seen (once, few, many), or a class if it is expanded.

d_call	clone_size	v_call	j_call	cdr3_nt	cdr3_aa
NA	NA	TRBV2	TRBJ1-5	TGTGCCAGCAGTGTGGCCGGGGGCGGTAATCAGCCCCAGCATTTT	CASSVAGGGNQPQHF
NA	NA	TRBV27	TRBJ2-7	TGTGCCAGCAGCAAATTCAGGGTGGGGGATCCCTACGAGCAGTACTTC	CASSKFRVGDPYEQYF
TRBD1	NA	TRBV28	TRBJ2-3	TGTGCCAGCAGCACAGGGGGATATTGGTCAGATACGCAGTATTTT	CASSTGGYWSDTQYF
NA	NA	TRBV7-3	TRBJ1-1	TGTGCCAGCAGCTTAAAGGGAGAAGTCACTGAAGCTTTCTTT	CASSLKGEVTEAFF
NA	NA	TRBV12-3/TRBV12-4	TRBJ1-4	TGTGCCAGCGGACAGTCCAATAATGAAAAACTGTTTTTT	CASGQSNNEKLFF
NA	NA	TRBV3-1/TRBV3-2	TRBJ2-7	TGTGCCAGCAGCCAAGGGGTAGGGGTTGCGTACGAGCAGTACTTC	CASSQGVGVAYEQYF
NA	NA	TRBV28	TRBJ1-3	TGTGCCAGCAGTTTGTCGGTCTCTGGAAACACCATATATTTT	CASSLSVSGNTIYF
TRBD1	medium-sized	TRBV19	TRBJ1-6	TGTGCCAGTAGTACCCGGACAGGGAGAGGTAAATCACCCCTCCACTTT	CASSTRTGRGKSPLHF
TRBD1	NA	TRBV6-2/TRBV6-3	TRBJ2-7	TGTGCCAGCAGTTACAAGGACAGGGGTGGGGGGGAGCAGTACTTC	CASSYKDRGGGEQYF
NA	NA	TRBV12-3/TRBV12-4	TRBJ1-5	TGTGCCAGCGGGACGGGGCACAATCAGCCCCAGCATTTT	CASGTGHNQPQHF
NA	NA	TRBV5-1	TRBJ2-6	TGCGCCAGCCGCTTGGACGGAAGCTCTGGGGCCAACGTCCTGACTTTC	CASRLDGSSGANVLTF
NA	NA	TRBV28	TRBJ1-3	TGTGCCAGCAGCCCTCGAAACTCTGGAAACACCATATATTTT	CASSPRNSGNTIYF
NA	NA	TRBV6-6	TRBJ1-2	TGTGCCAGCAGTTACGAACAGCCCCTCTATGGCTACACCTTC	CASSYEQPLYGYTF
NA	NA	TRBV28	TRBJ2-3	TGTGCCAGCAGTTTGGCTAACACAGATACGCAGTATTTT	CASSLANTDTQYF
NA	NA	TRBV5-6	TRBJ2-3	TGTGCCAGCAGCTTGGAGGGAGACCTTTGGAATACGCAGTATTTT	CASSLEGDLWNTQYF
NA	NA	TRBV5-1	TRBJ2-7	TGCGCCAGCAGCCCGGACGTACAGAGGAGTATGCAGCAGTACTTC	CASSPDVQRSMQQYF
NA	medium-sized	TRBV19	TRBJ2-7	TGTGCCAGTAGTGAGCGAAATACCTACGAGCAGTACTTC	CASSERNTYEQYF
NA	NA	TRBV9	TRBJ1-1	TGTGCCAGCAGCCCTCGAGGGGATACGAACACTGAAGCTTTCTTT	CASSPRGDTNTEAFF
NA	NA	TRBV19	TRBJ2-7	TGTGCCAGTAGTATAGGGGGGGGGCCCTACGAGCAGTACTTC	CASSIGGGPYEQYF
NA	few	TRBV2	TRBJ2-1	TGTGCTTTCGGGGGCTACAATGAGCAGTTCTTC	CAFGGYNEQFF
NA	NA	TRBV7-8	TRBJ2-7	TGTGCCAGCAGCCTAGCCAGGGAGCAGTACTTC	CASSLAREQYF
NA	NA	TRBV7-9	TRBJ1-1	TGTGCCAGCAGTCCCCCGGGGGTGGAGAACACTGAAGCTTTCTTT	CASSPPGVENTEAFF
NA	NA	TRBV11-3	TRBJ2-3	TGTGCCAGCAGCCCCAGGCGGGGCAACACAGATACGCAGTATTTT	CASSPRRGNTDTQYF
NA	NA	TRBV18	TRBJ1-5	TGTGCCAGCTCACCACCGAGGGGTAGTGAGGGTTCCGGCAATCAGCCCCAGCATTTT	CASSPPRGSEGSGNQPQHF
NA	NA	TRBV5-4	TRBJ2-3	TGTGCCAGCAGCTTGGCCCCAACAGGGAAGAGAGATACGCAGTATTTT	CASSLAPTGKRDTQYF
TRBD1	few	TRBV5-1	TRBJ1-2	TGCGCCAGCAGTTTTACAGGGGTGGGCTACACCTTC	CASSFTGVGYTF
TRBD2	NA	TRBV5-1	TRBJ2-7	TGCGCCAGCAGCCCGGGACTAGCGGGAGGCCTTACCTACGAGCAGTACTTC	CASSPGLAGGLTYEQYF
NA	NA	TRBV15	TRBJ1-1	TGTGCCACCAGCAGAAGGGACATGAACACTGAAGCTTTCTTT	CATSRRDMNTEAFF
TRBD1	NA	TRBV5-6	TRBJ1-1	TGTGCCAGCAGCTTGGACAGGGGCCAGGGTGCCACTGAAGCTTTCTTT	CASSLDRGQGATEAFF
NA	NA	TRBV18	TRBJ1-1	TGTGCCAGCTCACCACAGCTGAACACTGAAGCTTTCTTT	CASSPQLNTEAFF
NA	NA	TRBV6-6	TRBJ2-5	TGTGCCAGCAGCCACCTGGGGGGGGCGGAGACCCAGTACTTC	CASSHLGGAETQYF